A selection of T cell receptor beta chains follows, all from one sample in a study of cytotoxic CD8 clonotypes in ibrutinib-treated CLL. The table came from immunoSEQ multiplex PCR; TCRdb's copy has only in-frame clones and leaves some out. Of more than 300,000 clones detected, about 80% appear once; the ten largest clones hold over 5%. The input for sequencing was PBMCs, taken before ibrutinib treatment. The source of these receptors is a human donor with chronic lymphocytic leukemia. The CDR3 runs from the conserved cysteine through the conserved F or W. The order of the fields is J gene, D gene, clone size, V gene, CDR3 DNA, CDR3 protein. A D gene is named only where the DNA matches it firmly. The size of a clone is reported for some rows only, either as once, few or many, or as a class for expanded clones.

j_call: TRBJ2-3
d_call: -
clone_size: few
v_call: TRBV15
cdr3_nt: TGTGCCACCAGCGGCTTAGTCAGCACAGATACGCAGTATTTT
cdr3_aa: CATSGLVSTDTQYF

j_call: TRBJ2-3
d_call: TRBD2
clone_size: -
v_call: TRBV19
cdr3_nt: TGTGCCAGTAGTACCGGGACTAGCGGGATTACAGATACGCAGTATTTT
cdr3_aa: CASSTGTSGITDTQYF

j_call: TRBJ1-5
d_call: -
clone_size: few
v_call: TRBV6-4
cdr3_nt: TGTGCCAGCAGTGGGAATACAAATCAGCCCCAGCATTTT
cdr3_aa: CASSGNTNQPQHF

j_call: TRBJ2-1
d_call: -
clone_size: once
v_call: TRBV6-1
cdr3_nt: TGTGCCAGCAGTGAAGAGGGGTCCTTAACGGCCAATGAGCAGTTCTTC
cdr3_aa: CASSEEGSLTANEQFF

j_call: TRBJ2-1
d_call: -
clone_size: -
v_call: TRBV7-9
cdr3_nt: TGTGCCAGCAGCTTAGGTTTGAAACATGAGCAGTTCTTC
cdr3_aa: CASSLGLKHEQFF

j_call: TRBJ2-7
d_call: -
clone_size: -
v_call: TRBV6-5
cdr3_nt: TGTGCCAGCAGCCCGCCTGGGGTCGGCGAGCAGTACTTC
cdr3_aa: CASSPPGVGEQYF

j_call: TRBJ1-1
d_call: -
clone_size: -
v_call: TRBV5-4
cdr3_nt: TGTGCCAGCAGCTTGGTGGGTGTATACGGCACTGAAGCTTTCTTT
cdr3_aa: CASSLVGVYGTEAFF

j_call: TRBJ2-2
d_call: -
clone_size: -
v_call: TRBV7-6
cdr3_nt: TGTGCCAGCAGCTTATTGAGAGGTGGCACCGGGGAGCTGTTTTTT
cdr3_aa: CASSLLRGGTGELFF

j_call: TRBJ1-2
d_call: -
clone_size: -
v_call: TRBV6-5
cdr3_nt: TGTGCCAGCAGACCACCGGGACATTGGGATGGCTACACCTTC
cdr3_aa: CASRPPGHWDGYTF

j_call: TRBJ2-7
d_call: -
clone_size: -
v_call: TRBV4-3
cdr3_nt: TGCGCCAGCAGCCAAGATTCGTGGACCGAGCAGTACTTC
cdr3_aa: CASSQDSWTEQYF

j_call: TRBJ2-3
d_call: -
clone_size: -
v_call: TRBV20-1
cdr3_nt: TGCAGTGCTAGAGAAGATACGCAGTATTTT
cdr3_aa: CSAREDTQYF

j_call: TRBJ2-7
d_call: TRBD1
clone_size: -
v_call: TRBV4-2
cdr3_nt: TGTGCCAGCAGCCGAGGACAGGGAATACTGGTGGAGCAGTACTTC
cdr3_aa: CASSRGQGILVEQYF

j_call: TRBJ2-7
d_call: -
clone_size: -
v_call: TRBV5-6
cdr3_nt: TGTGCCAGCAGCTTGGCCACAGGCTACTACGAGCAGTACTTC
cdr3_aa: CASSLATGYYEQYF

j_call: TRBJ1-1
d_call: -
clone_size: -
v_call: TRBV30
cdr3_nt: TGTGCCTGGAGTGTAGAGGACTACACTGAAGCTTTCTTT
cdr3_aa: CAWSVEDYTEAFF

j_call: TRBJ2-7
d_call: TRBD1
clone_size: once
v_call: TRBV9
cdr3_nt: TGTGCCAGCAGCGCCCCGCCCGGGACAGGGACGTACGAGCAGTACTTC
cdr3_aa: CASSAPPGTGTYEQYF

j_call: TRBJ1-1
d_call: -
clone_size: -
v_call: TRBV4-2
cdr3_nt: TGTGCCAGCAGCCAAGTCGCGGCGAACACTGAAGCTTTCTTT
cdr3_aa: CASSQVAANTEAFF

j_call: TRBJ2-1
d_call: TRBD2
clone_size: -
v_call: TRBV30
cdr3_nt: TGTGCCTGGAGGGGGACTAGCGGTTACTACAATGAGCAGTTCTTC
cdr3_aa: CAWRGTSGYYNEQFF

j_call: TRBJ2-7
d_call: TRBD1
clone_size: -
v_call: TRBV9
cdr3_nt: TGTGCCAGCAGCCCAAGGACAGGAGGAAGCGAGCAGTACTTC
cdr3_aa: CASSPRTGGSEQYF

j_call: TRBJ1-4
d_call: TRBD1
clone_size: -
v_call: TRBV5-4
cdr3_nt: TGTGCCAGCAGTTTCGACAGGGGCGATGAAAAACTGTTTTTT
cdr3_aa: CASSFDRGDEKLFF

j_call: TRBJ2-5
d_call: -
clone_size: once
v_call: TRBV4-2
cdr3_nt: TGTGCCAGCAGCCAAGGTTTCGCAGACCAAGAGACCCAGTACTTC
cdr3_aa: CASSQGFADQETQYF

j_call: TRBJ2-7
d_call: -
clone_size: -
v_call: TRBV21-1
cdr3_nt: TGTGCCAGCAGCAAACGATCTGGGTGCGGGACTCATATCTACGAGCAGTACTTC
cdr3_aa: CASSKRSGCGTHIYEQYF

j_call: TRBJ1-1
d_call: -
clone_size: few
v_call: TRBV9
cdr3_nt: TGTGCCAGCAGCAACGGGACTCAAGCTTTCTTT
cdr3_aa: CASSNGTQAFF

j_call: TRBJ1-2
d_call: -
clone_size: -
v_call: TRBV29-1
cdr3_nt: TGCAGCGTTGAGACCGCTATACCTAACTATGGCTACACCTTC
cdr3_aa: CSVETAIPNYGYTF